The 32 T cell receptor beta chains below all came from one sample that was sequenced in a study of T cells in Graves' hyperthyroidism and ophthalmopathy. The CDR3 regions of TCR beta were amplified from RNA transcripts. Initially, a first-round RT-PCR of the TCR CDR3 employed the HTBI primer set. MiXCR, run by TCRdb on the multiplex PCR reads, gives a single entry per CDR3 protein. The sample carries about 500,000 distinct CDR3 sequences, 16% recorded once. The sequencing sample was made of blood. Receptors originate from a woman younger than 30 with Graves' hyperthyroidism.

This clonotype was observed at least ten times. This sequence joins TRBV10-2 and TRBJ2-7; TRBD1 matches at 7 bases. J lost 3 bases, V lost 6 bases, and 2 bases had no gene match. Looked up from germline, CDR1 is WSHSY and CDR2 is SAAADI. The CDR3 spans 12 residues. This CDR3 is CASRQGNYEQYF. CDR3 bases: TGCGCCAGCAGACAGGGGAACTACGAGCAGTACTTC.

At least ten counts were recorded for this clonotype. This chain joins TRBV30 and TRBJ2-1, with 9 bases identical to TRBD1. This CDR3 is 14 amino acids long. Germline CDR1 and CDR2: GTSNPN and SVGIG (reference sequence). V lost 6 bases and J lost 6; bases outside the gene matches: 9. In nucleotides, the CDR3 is TGTGCCTGTTCAGCCGGGACAGGGATCAATGAGCAGTTCTTC. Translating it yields CACSAGTGINEQFF.

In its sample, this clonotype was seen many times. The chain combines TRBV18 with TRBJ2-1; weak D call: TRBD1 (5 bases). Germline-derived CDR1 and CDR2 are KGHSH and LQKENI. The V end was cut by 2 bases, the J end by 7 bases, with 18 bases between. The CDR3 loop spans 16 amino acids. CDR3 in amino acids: CASSPLVANTGNEQFF. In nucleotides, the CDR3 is TGTGCCAGCTCACCATTAGTAGCAAACACAGGTAATGAGCAGTTCTTC. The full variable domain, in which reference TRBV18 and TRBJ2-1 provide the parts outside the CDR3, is NAGVMQNPRHLVRRRGQEARLRCSPMKGHSHVYWYRQLPEEGLKFMVYLQKENIIDESGMPKERFSAEFPKEGPSILRIQQVVRGDSAAYFCASSPLVANTGNEQFFGPGTRLTVL.

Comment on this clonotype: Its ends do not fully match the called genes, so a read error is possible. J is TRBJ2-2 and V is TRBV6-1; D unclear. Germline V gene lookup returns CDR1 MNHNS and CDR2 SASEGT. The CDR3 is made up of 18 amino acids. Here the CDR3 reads CASSEGPVPLSNTGELFF. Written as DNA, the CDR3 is TGTGCCAGCAGCGAAGGCCCGGTACCGCTTTCGAACACCGGGGAGCTGTTTTTT.

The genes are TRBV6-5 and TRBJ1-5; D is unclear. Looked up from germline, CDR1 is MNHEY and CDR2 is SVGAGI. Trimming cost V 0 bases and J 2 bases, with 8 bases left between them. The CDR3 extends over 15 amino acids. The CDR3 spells CASSYSVGRNQPQHF. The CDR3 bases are TGTGCCAGCAGTTACTCGGTCGGCCGCAATCAGCCCCAGCATTTT.

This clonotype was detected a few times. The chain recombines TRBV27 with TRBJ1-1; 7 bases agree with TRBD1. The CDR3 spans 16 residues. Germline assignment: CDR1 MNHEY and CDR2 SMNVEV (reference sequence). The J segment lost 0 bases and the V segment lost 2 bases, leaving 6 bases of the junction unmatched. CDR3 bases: TGTGCCAGCAGTTTAGGACAGGAGTACATGAACACTGAAGCTTTCTTT. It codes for CASSLGQEYMNTEAFF.

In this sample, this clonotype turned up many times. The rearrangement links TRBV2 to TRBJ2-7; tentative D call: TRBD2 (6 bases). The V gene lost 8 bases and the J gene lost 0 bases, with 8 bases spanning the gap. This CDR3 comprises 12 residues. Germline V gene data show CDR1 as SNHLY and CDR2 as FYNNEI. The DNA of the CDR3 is TGTGCCAGCCGGGAGTTCTCCTACGAGCAGTACTTC. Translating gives CASREFSYEQYF.

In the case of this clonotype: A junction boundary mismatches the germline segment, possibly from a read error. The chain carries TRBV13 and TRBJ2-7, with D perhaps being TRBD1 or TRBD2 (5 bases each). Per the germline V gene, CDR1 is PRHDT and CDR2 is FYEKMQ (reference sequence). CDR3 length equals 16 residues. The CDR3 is CASSLVGGEMSGEPYF. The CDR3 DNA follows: TGTGCCAGCAGCTTAGTTGGGGGAGAGATGAGTGGCGAGCCGTACTTC.

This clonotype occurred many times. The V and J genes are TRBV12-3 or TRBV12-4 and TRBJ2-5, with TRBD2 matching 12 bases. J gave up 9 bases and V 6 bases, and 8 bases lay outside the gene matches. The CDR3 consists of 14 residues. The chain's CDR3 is CASSPGLAGWAQYF. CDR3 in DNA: TGTGCCAGCAGCCCAGGACTAGCGGGATGGGCCCAGTACTTC.

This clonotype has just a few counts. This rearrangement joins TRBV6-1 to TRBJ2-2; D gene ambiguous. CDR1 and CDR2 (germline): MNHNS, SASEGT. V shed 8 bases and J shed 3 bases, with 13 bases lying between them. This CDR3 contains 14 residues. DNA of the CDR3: TGTGCCAGCCCTAGAGCCCAGGACACCGGGGAGCTGTTTTTT. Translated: CASPRAQDTGELFF.

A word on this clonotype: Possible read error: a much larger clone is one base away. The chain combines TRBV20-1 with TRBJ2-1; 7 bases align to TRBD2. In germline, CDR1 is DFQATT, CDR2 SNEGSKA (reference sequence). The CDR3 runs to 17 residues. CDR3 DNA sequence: TGCAGTGCTAGAGAGCCCCAGAGGCTAGCGGAGGATAATGGGCAGTTCTTC. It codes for CSAREPQRLAEDNGQFF.

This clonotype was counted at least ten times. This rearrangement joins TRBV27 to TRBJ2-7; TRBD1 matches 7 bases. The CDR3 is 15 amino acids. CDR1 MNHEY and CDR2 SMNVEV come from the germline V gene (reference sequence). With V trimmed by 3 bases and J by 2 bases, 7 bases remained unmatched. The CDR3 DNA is TGTGCCAGCAGTTTTCTGGGGACAGACACCTACGAGCAGTACTTC. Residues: CASSFLGTDTYEQYF.

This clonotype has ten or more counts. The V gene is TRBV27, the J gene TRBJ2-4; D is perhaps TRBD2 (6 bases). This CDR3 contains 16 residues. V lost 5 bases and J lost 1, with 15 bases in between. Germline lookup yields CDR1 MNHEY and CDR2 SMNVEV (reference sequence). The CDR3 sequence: CASSLRHAGAKNIQYF. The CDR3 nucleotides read TGTGCCAGCAGTCTCCGTCATGCGGGGGCCAAAAACATTCAGTACTTC.

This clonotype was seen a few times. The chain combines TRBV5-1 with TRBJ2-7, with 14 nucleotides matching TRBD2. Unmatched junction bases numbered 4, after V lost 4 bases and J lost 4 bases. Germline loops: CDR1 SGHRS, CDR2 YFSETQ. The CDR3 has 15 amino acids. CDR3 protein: CASSQTSGRVYEQYF. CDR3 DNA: TGCGCCAGCAGCCAGACTAGCGGGAGGGTGTACGAGCAGTACTTC.

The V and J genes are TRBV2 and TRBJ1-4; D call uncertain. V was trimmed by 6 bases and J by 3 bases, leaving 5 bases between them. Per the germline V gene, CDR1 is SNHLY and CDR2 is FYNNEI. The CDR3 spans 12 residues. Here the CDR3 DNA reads TGTGCCAGCAGGGAACCTAATGAAAAACTGTTTTTT. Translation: CASREPNEKLFF.

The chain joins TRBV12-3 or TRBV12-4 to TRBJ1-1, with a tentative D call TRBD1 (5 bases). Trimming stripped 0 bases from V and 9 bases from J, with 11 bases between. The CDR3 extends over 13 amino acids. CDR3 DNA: TGTGCCAGCAGTTTAGCGGGGGGTGGGAAAGCTTTCTTT. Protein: CASSLAGGGKAFF.

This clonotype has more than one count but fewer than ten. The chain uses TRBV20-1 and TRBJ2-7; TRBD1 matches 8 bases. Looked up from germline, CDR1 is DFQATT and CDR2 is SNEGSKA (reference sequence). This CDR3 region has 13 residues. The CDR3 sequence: CSTDTGQAYEQYF. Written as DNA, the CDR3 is TGCAGCACAGATACGGGACAGGCCTACGAGCAGTACTTC.

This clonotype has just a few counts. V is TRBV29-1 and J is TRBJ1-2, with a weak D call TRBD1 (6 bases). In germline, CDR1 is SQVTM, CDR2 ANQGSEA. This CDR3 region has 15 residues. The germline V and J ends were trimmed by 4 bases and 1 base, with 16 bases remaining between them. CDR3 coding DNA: TGCAGCGTTGTCCACCCCACAGGGCTTAACTATGGCTACACCTTC. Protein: CSVVHPTGLNYGYTF.

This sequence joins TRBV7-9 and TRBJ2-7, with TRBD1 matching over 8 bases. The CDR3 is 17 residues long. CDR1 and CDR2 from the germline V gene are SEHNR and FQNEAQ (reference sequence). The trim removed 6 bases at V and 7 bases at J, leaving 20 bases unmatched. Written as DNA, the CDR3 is TGTGCCAGCAGTTGGACAGGGAAACATAGCGGAGTCCGGGAGCAGTACTTC. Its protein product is CASSWTGKHSGVREQYF.

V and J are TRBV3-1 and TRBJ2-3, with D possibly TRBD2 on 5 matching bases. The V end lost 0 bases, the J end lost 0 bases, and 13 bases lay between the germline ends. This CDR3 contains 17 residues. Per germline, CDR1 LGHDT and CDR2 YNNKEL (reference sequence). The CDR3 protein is CASSQEGRATSTDTQYF. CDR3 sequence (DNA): TGTGCCAGCAGCCAAGAAGGGCGGGCGACTAGCACAGATACGCAGTATTTT.

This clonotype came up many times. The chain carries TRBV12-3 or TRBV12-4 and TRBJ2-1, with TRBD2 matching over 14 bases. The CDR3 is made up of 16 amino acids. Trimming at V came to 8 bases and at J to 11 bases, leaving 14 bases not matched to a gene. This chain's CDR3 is CASRSGGTSGSPQQFF. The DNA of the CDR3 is TGTGCCAGCCGCTCCGGGGGGACTAGCGGGAGCCCACAGCAGTTCTTC.

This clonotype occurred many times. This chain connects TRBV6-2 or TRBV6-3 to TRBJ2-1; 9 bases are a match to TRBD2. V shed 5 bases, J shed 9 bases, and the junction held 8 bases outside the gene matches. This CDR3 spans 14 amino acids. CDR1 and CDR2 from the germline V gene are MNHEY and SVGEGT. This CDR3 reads CASSLLRGGGEQFF. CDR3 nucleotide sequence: TGTGCCAGCAGTCTTTTGCGGGGGGGCGGTGAGCAGTTCTTC.

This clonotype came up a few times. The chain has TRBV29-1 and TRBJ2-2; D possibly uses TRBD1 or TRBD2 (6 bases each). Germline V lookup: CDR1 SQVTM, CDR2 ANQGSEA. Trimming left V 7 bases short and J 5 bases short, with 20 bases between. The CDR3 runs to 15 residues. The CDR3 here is CSARRGTGMTGELFF. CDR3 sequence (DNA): TGCAGCGCCCGGAGGGGTACAGGGATGACCGGGGAGCTGTTTTTT.

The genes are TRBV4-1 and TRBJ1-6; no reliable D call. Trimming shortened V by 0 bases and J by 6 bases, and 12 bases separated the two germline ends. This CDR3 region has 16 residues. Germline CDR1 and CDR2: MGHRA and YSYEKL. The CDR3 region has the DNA TGCGCCAGCAGCCAAGATCGACGGCCTCTTAATTCACCCCTCCACTTT. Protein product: CASSQDRRPLNSPLHF.

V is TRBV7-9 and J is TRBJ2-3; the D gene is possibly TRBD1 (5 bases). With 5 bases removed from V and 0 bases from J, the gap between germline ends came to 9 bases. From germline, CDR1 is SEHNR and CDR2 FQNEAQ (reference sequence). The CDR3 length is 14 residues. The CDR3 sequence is CASSPTGSTDTQYF. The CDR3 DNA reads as TGTGCCAGCAGCCCCACAGGAAGCACAGATACGCAGTATTTT.

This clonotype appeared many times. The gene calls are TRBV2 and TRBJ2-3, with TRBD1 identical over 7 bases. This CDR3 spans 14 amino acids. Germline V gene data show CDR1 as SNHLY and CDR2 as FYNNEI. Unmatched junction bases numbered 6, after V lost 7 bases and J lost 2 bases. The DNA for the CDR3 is TGTGCCAGCAAGACAGGGCTCCTCACAGATACGCAGTATTTT. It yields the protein CASKTGLLTDTQYF.

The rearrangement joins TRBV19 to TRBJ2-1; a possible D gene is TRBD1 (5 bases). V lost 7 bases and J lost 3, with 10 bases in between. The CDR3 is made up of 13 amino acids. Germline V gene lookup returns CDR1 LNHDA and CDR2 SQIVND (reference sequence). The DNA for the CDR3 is TGTGCCAGTACTACACAGGACTACAATGAGCAGTTCTTC. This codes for CASTTQDYNEQFF.

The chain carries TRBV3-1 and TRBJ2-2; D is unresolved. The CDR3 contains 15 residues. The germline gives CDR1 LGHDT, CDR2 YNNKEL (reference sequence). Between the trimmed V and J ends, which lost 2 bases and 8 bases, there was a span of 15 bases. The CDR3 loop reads CASSQLQASRGELFF. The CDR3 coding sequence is TGTGCCAGCAGCCAATTGCAGGCCTCGAGGGGGGAGCTGTTTTTT.

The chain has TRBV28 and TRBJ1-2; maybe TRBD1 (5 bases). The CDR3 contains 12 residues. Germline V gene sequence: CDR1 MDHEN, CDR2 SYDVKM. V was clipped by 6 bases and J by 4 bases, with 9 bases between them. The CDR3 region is CASSGDLYGYTF. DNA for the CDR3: TGTGCCAGCAGCGGGGACCTCTATGGCTACACCTTC.

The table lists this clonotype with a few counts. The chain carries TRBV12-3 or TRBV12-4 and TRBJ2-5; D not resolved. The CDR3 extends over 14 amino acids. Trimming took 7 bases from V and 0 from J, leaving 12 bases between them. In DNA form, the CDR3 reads TGTGCCAGCACCCTAGGGTCCAACCAAGAGACCCAGTACTTC. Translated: CASTLGSNQETQYF.

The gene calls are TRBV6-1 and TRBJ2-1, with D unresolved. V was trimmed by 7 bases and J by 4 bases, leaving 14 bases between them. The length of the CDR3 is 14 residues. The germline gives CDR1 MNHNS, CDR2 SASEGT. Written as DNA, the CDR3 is TGTGCCAGCACAAGGGTAGCAGGATACAATGAGCAGTTCTTC. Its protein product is CASTRVAGYNEQFF.

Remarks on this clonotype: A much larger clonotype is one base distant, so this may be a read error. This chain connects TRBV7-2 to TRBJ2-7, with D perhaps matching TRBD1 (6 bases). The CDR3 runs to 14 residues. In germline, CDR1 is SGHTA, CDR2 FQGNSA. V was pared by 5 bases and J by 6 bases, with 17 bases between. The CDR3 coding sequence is TGTGCCAGCAGCAAGGAACAGGGTCGGGGCGAGCAGTACTTC. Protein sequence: CASSKEQGRGEQYF.